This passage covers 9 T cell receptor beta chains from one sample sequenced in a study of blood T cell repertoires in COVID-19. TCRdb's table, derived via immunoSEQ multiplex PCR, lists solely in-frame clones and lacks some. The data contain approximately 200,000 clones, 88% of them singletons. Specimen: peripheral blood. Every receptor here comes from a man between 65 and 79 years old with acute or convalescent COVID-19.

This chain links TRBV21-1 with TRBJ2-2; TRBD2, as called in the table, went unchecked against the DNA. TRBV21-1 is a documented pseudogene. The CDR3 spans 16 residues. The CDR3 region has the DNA TGTGCCAGCAGCAAAGGACTAGCGAGACACACCGGGGAGCTGTTTTTT. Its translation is CASSKGLARHTGELFF.

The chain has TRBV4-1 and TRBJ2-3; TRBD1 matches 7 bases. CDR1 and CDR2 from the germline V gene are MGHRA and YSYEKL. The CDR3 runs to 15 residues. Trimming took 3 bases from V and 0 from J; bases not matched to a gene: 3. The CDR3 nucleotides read TGCGCCAGCAGCCACTCGGGACAGAGCACAGATACGCAGTATTTT. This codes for CASSHSGQSTDTQYF.

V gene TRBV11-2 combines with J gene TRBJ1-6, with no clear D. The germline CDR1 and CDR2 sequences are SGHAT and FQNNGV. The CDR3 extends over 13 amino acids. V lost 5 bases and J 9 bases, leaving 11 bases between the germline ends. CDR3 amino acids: CASSPYAGSPLHF. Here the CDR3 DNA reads TGTGCCAGCAGCCCCTATGCTGGTTCACCCCTCCACTTT.

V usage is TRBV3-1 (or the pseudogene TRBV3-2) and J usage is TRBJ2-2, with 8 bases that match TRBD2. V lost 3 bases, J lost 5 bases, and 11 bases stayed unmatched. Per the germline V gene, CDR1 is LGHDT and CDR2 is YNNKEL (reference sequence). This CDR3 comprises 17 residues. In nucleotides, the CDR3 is TGTGCCAGCAGCCACGGGATGAGCGGGAGTTATACCGGGGAGCTGTTTTTT. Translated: CASSHGMSGSYTGELFF.

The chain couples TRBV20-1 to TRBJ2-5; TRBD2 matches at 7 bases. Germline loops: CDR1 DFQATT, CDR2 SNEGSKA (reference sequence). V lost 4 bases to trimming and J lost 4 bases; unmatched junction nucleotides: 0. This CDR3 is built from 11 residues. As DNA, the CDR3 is TGCAGTGCTACGGGGGGAGAGACCCAGTACTTC. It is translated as CSATGGETQYF.

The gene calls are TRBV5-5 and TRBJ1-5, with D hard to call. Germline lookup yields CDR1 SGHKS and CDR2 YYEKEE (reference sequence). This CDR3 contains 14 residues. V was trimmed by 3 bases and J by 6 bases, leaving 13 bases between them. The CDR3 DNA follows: TGTGCCAGCAGCTCAATTGCGGGTGGTCAGCCCCAGCATTTT. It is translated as CASSSIAGGQPQHF.

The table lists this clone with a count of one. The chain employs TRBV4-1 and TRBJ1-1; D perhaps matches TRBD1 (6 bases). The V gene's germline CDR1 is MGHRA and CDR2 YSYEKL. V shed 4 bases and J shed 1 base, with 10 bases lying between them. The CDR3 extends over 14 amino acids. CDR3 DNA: TGCGCCAGCAGCCGGAGGACAGAGAACACTGAAGCTTTCTTT. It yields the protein CASSRRTENTEAFF.

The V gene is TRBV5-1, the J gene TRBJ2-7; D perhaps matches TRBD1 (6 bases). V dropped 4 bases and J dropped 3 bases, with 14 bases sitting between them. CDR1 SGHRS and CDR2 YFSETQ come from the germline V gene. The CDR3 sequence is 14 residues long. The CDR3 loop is CASSESGALYEQYF. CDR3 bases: TGCGCCAGCAGCGAATCAGGGGCCCTCTACGAGCAGTACTTC.

CDR3: CAISLGGNQPQHF. CDR3 bases: TGTGCCATCAGTCTAGGAGGCAATCAGCCCCAGCATTTT. The V call is TRBV10-3, the J call TRBJ1-5; no clear D. Per the germline V gene, CDR1 is ENHRY and CDR2 is SYGVKD. The CDR3 is 13 residues long. V dropped 5 bases and J dropped 2 bases, with 7 bases sitting between them.